This is a list of T cell receptor beta chains from one sample in a study of shared clonotypes between healthy human individuals. Data came from immunoSEQ multiplex PCR; TCRdb stores just in-frame clones and leaves some out. The table includes about 2 million clones, 85% to 95% detected once. Sample: naive CD4+ T cells sorted from blood. Every receptor here comes from a man between 18 and 29 years old in good health. Each CDR3 is given with its conserved first and last residue. Each record gives: D gene, V gene, clone size, J gene, CDR3 DNA, CDR3 protein. D genes are given only for firm matches. The size of a clone is reported for some rows only, either as once, few or many, or as a class for expanded clones.

NA	TRBV30	NA	TRBJ2-3	TGTGCCTGGAGGGGCCCCACGGCGCAGTATTTT	CAWRGPTAQYF
TRBD1	TRBV4-1	NA	TRBJ1-4	TGCGCCAGCAGCCGGGACAGGGGAGGTGAAAAACTGTTTTTT	CASSRDRGGEKLFF
NA	TRBV11-2	NA	TRBJ1-2	TGTGCCAGCAGCCCCGACGGGAGAGCTAACTATGGCTACACCTTC	CASSPDGRANYGYTF
NA	TRBV6-1	NA	TRBJ1-2	TGTGCCAGCAGTGAAAGAACCGCTGCTAACTATGGCTACACCTTC	CASSERTAANYGYTF
NA	TRBV19	NA	TRBJ1-5	TGTGCCAGTAGTATAGCTGCGCTCGGGACACTTAATCAGCCCCAGCATTTT	CASSIAALGTLNQPQHF
NA	TRBV2	NA	TRBJ1-3	TGTGCCAGCAGTCCGCCCAGGTCTCAAGGAAACACCATATATTTT	CASSPPRSQGNTIYF
TRBD1	TRBV4-1	NA	TRBJ1-2	TGCGCCAGCAGCCAAGATCGACAGGGGATGCGTGGCTACACCTTC	CASSQDRQGMRGYTF
NA	TRBV18	few	TRBJ2-2	TGTGCCAGCTCCATAACAGGGAACACCGGGGAGCTGTTTTTT	CASSITGNTGELFF
TRBD2	TRBV6-1	NA	TRBJ2-6	TGTGCCAGCGGGGAGGGAACCAACGTCCTGACTTTC	CASGEGTNVLTF
TRBD1	TRBV5-1	once	TRBJ2-2	TGCGCCAGCAGCGAACGGACAGGGCTGCCGACCGGGGAGCTGTTTTTT	CASSERTGLPTGELFF
TRBD1	TRBV5-4	NA	TRBJ2-7	TGTGCCAGCAGCTTGGGCAGGGGGCCCTACGAGCAGTACTTC	CASSLGRGPYEQYF
NA	TRBV7-8	NA	TRBJ2-5	TGTGCCAGCAGCTCTCCCGGCAACCAAGAGACCCAGTACTTC	CASSSPGNQETQYF
TRBD1	TRBV9	NA	TRBJ1-6	TGTGCCAGCAGCGTAGGAGACAGGGGTAGCTCCTATAATTCACCCCTCCACTTT	CASSVGDRGSSYNSPLHF
NA	TRBV2	NA	TRBJ1-1	TGTGCCAGCAGTGAGGAGACGAACACTGAAGCTTTCTTT	CASSEETNTEAFF
NA	TRBV7-2	NA	TRBJ2-5	TGTGCCAGCAGCTTCCCACTAGCCCCTGAAACCCAGTACTTC	CASSFPLAPETQYF
NA	TRBV7-6	NA	TRBJ2-7	TGTGCCAGCAGCCTTGGGTGGGACCCTCGGTACGAGCAGTACTTC	CASSLGWDPRYEQYF
NA	TRBV6-1	NA	TRBJ1-6	TGTGCCAGCACGGACCGACACTTTGGCCCCCTCCACTTT	CASTDRHFGPLHF
TRBD1	TRBV9	NA	TRBJ2-7	TGTGCCAGCAGCGTCGAAGGGGGCGGGTATGGCGAGCAGTACTTC	CASSVEGGGYGEQYF
NA	TRBV11-2	NA	TRBJ2-1	TGTGCCAGCAGCTTGAGGAGGGCCGGGTACAATGAGCAGTTCTTC	CASSLRRAGYNEQFF
TRBD2	TRBV2	NA	TRBJ2-5	TGTGCCAGCGGGACCAGCGGGGTCTCCGGAGAGACCCAGTACTTC	CASGTSGVSGETQYF
TRBD1	TRBV5-8	NA	TRBJ2-3	TGTGCCAGCAGCGTCGACAGGGGCGGCACAGATACGCAGTATTTT	CASSVDRGGTDTQYF
NA	TRBV9	NA	TRBJ1-4	TGTGCCAGCAGCGGCCTCCCCCACGGTGAAAAACTGTTTTTT	CASSGLPHGEKLFF
TRBD2	TRBV7-2	NA	TRBJ2-1	TGTGCCAGCAGCTTAGCAAACGGATTAGCGGGGAATGAGCAGTTCTTC	CASSLANGLAGNEQFF
TRBD2	TRBV7-9	NA	TRBJ2-1	TGTGCCAGCAGCGTAGGACTAGCGGGTCAAGACAATGAGCAGTTCTTC	CASSVGLAGQDNEQFF
NA	TRBV6-5	NA	TRBJ1-6	TGTGCCAGCAGTTACCCCTCGGGTTCACCCCTCCACTTT	CASSYPSGSPLHF
NA	TRBV2	NA	TRBJ1-1	TGTGCCAGCACTATGCGAGGGGGGACTGAAGCTTTCTTT	CASTMRGGTEAFF
NA	TRBV19	NA	TRBJ2-3	TGTGCCAGTAGCTCCCCGGGCGATAATAGAGATACGCAGTATTTT	CASSSPGDNRDTQYF
NA	TRBV7-2	NA	TRBJ1-5	TGTGCCAGCAGCTCCCAATCGGGGGTAGGCGCTCAGCCCCAGCATTTT	CASSSQSGVGAQPQHF
TRBD2	TRBV4-1	once	TRBJ2-7	TGCGCCAGCAGCCAAGAAACTAGCGGGTACTCCTACGAGCAGTACTTC	CASSQETSGYSYEQYF
NA	TRBV2	NA	TRBJ2-3	TGTGCCAGCGGGACAAAGTTAGCGGGCCACTACACAGATACGCAGTATTTT	CASGTKLAGHYTDTQYF
NA	TRBV9	once	TRBJ1-1	TGTGCCAGCAGCGTAGGCCGGGGCACTGAAGCTTTCTTT	CASSVGRGTEAFF
NA	TRBV6-5	NA	TRBJ2-3	TGTGCCAGCAGCCCGGGAAGGGCAGATACGCAGTATTTT	CASSPGRADTQYF
TRBD2	TRBV6-5	NA	TRBJ2-3	TGTGCCAGCAGTAAGGGACTAGCGGGGGCAGATACGCAGTATTTT	CASSKGLAGADTQYF
NA	TRBV6-1	NA	TRBJ2-2	TGTGCCAGCAGTGCGGGACCCCGCGACACCGGGGAGCTGTTTTTT	CASSAGPRDTGELFF
NA	TRBV18	NA	TRBJ1-2	TGTGCCAGCTCACCCCGAACTGAAGCCGGTGGCTATGGCTACACCTTC	CASSPRTEAGGYGYTF
TRBD2	TRBV14	NA	TRBJ2-7	TGTGCCACCTCAGCGGGGCCCTCCTACGAGCAGTACTTC	CATSAGPSYEQYF
NA	TRBV30	NA	TRBJ2-3	TGTGCCTGGAGTGTACTAGCCACAGATACGCAGTATTTT	CAWSVLATDTQYF
TRBD1	TRBV10-3	NA	TRBJ2-1	TGTGCCATCCTATTAGGGGACAGGGGGCATTATGAGCAGTTCTTC	CAILLGDRGHYEQFF
NA	TRBV1	NA	TRBJ2-7	TGCACCAGACTTAGAGCGGGAGAAGGCCACGAGCAGTACTTC	CTRLRAGEGHEQYF
TRBD1	TRBV15	once	TRBJ1-2	TGTGCCACCAGCAGAGATCAGCAGGGGGCTGGTGGCTACACCTTC	CATSRDQQGAGGYTF
NA	TRBV25-1	NA	TRBJ2-5	TGTGCCAGCAGTGACCGTGCCTTTCAAGAGACCCAGTACTTC	CASSDRAFQETQYF
TRBD1	TRBV18	NA	TRBJ1-1	TGTGCCAGCTCACCACCGCAGGGGGCGAACACTGAAGCTTTCTTT	CASSPPQGANTEAFF
NA	TRBV25-1	NA	TRBJ2-5	TGTGCCAGCAGTGAAATGACAGGGAGGTCGGAGACCCAGTACTTC	CASSEMTGRSETQYF
NA	TRBV18	NA	TRBJ2-5	TGTGCCAGCTCCCCCCCGGGGTACCAAGAGACCCAGTACTTC	CASSPPGYQETQYF
NA	TRBV7-2	NA	TRBJ2-4	TGTGCCAGCAGCTTAGGGGGATACGGGACCAAAAACATTCAGTACTTC	CASSLGGYGTKNIQYF
TRBD1	TRBV28	NA	TRBJ1-2	TGTGCCAGCAGAGACGGACAGGGGATCTATGGCTACACCTTC	CASRDGQGIYGYTF
TRBD1	TRBV5-4	NA	TRBJ2-7	TGTGCCAGCAGCGCGGGACAGGGGTTGGGTCCCTACGAGCAGTACTTC	CASSAGQGLGPYEQYF
NA	TRBV2	NA	TRBJ1-3	TGTGCCAGCATGTTCGACTCTGGAAACACCATATATTTT	CASMFDSGNTIYF
NA	TRBV4-3	NA	TRBJ2-7	TGCGCCAGCAGCCAAGATACGTTATCCTACGAGCAGTACTTC	CASSQDTLSYEQYF
NA	TRBV28	NA	TRBJ1-2	TGTGCCAGCAGTTCCGGAATCGGGCTTACCGACTATGGCTACACCTTC	CASSSGIGLTDYGYTF
NA	TRBV6-5	NA	TRBJ1-2	TGTGCCAGCAGAAAATTGACCGAGAACTATGGCTACACCTTC	CASRKLTENYGYTF
NA	TRBV18	NA	TRBJ1-2	TGTGCCAGCTCCCAGGACGGAACGGCCTATGGCTACACCTTC	CASSQDGTAYGYTF
TRBD2	TRBV7-8	NA	TRBJ2-7	TGTGCCAGCAGCTTAGGGCTAGCGGGGTGGGGCCCACCTTCGTACGAGCAGTACTTC	CASSLGLAGWGPPSYEQYF